This entry describes one T cell receptor (beta chain). The record originates from a study of T cell changes during pregnancy in multiple sclerosis. Clones were sequenced by immunoSEQ multiplex PCR, and TCRdb holds only the in-frame ones, with some missing. The data show tens of thousands of clones, 95% to 97% seen once. The CDR3 has 16 amino acids. Germline CDR1 SEHNR, CDR2 FQNEAQ (reference sequence). V lost 4 bases to trimming and J lost 2 bases; unmatched junction nucleotides: 10. The sequence was collected from a female donor with multiple sclerosis, enrolled in a pregnancy study. This chain links TRBV7-9 with TRBJ1-2, with 7 bases lining up with TRBD1. Here the sequenced sample was CD8+ T cells from peripheral blood mononuclear cells, taken after pregnancy. For the CDR3, the DNA is TGTGCCAGCAGCTCAGGAGGACAGGAGCCGAACTATGGCTACACCTTC. Translated: CASSSGGQEPNYGYTF. Using reference TRBV7-9 and TRBJ1-2 for the parts outside the CDR3, the full variable domain is DTGVSQNPRHKITKRGQNVTFRCDPISEHNRLYWYRQTLGQGPEFLTYFQNEAQLEKSRLLSDRFSAERPKGSFSTLEIQRTEQGDSAMYLCASSSGGQEPNYGYTFGSGTRLTVV.